Below, 3 T cell receptor beta chains from the same sample are listed, as sequenced in a study of T cells after yellow fever vaccination. TCRdb passed the 5' RACE reads through MiXCR, listing each CDR3 protein once. Here the sample spans 450,000 to 600,000 distinct CDR3 sequences, about a sixth being singletons. This material consisted of PBMCs, taken 4 to 5 days after the first yellow fever vaccination. Every receptor here comes from a man in his late teens or twenties who received the YFV17D yellow fever vaccine.

This chain links TRBV11-2 with TRBJ2-1, with 8 positions matching TRBD1. The CDR3 covers 15 residues. The germline V gene encodes CDR1 SGHAT and CDR2 FQNNGV. V lost 1 base to trimming and J lost 7 bases; unmatched junction nucleotides: 6. The CDR3: CASSLVPTGENEQFF. The CDR3 DNA reads as TGTGCCAGCAGCTTAGTGCCGACAGGGGAAAATGAGCAGTTCTTC.

The gene calls are TRBV2 and TRBJ2-3, with 12 positions matching TRBD2. J was trimmed by 7 bases and V by 8 bases; bases with no gene match: 4. Germline-derived CDR1 and CDR2 are SNHLY and FYNNEI. The CDR3 is made up of 13 amino acids. CDR3 sequence reads: CASLAGGENTQYF. Here the CDR3 DNA reads TGTGCCAGCCTAGCGGGGGGGGAAAATACGCAGTATTTT.

This sequence joins TRBV5-4 and TRBJ2-1; 7 nucleotides line up with TRBD2. V shed 5 bases and J 9 bases; nucleotides not matched to a gene: 8. Germline values: CDR1 SGHNT, CDR2 YYREEE (reference sequence). The CDR3 runs 13 residues. CDR3 in amino acids: CASRGGGEGEQFF. For the CDR3, the DNA is TGTGCCAGCAGGGGTGGCGGGGAGGGTGAGCAGTTCTTC.